These 6 T cell receptor beta chains share one sample of origin, sequenced in a study of blood T cells in healthy people across ages (dated by TCRdb to between 2014 and 2017). The library was made by 5' RACE. The data were produced on an Illumina HiSeq 2500. A second PCR of about 6 to 12 cycles was performed with a sample-barcoded 5' primer and a J-beta primer mix. TCRdb's own reprocessing of the public reads used fastp at Q25 and MiXCR and kept productive beta chains. Duplicate CDR3 protein sequences are folded into a single record with the most common DNA and genes. The sample table shows about 1,600,000 distinct CDR3 sequences, and approximately 40% are seen once. The ten biggest clones cover 7% to 9.5% of the sample. Material for sequencing was blood. The source of these receptors is a woman aged 18-35 years in good health.

This clonotype appeared once. The chain employs TRBV20-1 and TRBJ1-5, with D possibly TRBD1 on 5 matching bases. V was pared by 3 bases and J by 6 bases, with 12 bases between. The CDR3 is 13 residues long. The germline V gene encodes CDR1 DFQATT and CDR2 SNEGSKA (reference sequence). The CDR3 coding sequence is TGCAGTGCTAGCGTCGGCGGGGGTCAGCCCCAGCATTTT. This translates into CSASVGGGQPQHF.

The chain joins TRBV20-1 to TRBJ1-2; TRBD1 matches 10 bases. Germline values: CDR1 DFQATT, CDR2 SNEGSKA (reference sequence). V shed 0 bases and J 6 bases; nucleotides not matched to a gene: 7. This CDR3 has 15 amino acids. The CDR3 region has the DNA TGCAGTGCTAGAGAGGCCGGGACAGGGGTTAATGGCTACACCTTC. Amino acids: CSAREAGTGVNGYTF.

V usage is TRBV10-3 and J usage is TRBJ2-5; D is undetermined. V shed 0 bases and J shed 5 bases, with 7 bases lying between them. The CDR3 covers 13 residues. From germline, CDR1 is ENHRY and CDR2 SYGVKD. CDR3 in DNA: TGTGCCATCAGTGAGTCGGCGGCCGAGACCCAGTACTTC. Encoded protein: CAISESAAETQYF.

The sample holds a few counts of this clonotype. V and J are TRBV24-1 and TRBJ2-1; D possibly corresponds to TRBD2 (6 bases). The CDR3 loop spans 16 amino acids. V was shortened by 4 bases and J by 3 bases, with 15 bases between the two germline ends. Germline-derived CDR1 and CDR2 are KGHDR and SFDVKD. The CDR3 DNA reads as TGTGCCACCAGTGACTCGGGGGAACTAGTCTACAATGAGCAGTTCTTC. This codes for CATSDSGELVYNEQFF.

This clonotype was counted a few times. This chain uses TRBV20-1 with TRBJ2-5; 8 bases are shared with TRBD1. This CDR3 is 15 amino acids long. Germline values: CDR1 DFQATT, CDR2 SNEGSKA (reference sequence). The V segment lost 3 bases and the J segment 2 bases; nucleotides outside the gene matches: 8. CDR3 amino acids: CSARSMQGAQETQYF. In DNA form, the CDR3 reads TGCAGTGCTAGGTCCATGCAGGGGGCTCAAGAGACCCAGTACTTC.

The V call is TRBV20-1, the J call TRBJ2-1, with D perhaps assigned TRBD1 or TRBD2 (5 bases each). Trimming left V 3 bases short and J 2 bases short, with 17 bases between. Germline values: CDR1 DFQATT, CDR2 SNEGSKA (reference sequence). CDR3 length equals 16 residues. CDR3 loop: CSARGVSSGTYNEQFF. The CDR3 DNA sequence: TGCAGTGCTAGGGGGGTTTCGAGCGGAACCTACAATGAGCAGTTCTTC.